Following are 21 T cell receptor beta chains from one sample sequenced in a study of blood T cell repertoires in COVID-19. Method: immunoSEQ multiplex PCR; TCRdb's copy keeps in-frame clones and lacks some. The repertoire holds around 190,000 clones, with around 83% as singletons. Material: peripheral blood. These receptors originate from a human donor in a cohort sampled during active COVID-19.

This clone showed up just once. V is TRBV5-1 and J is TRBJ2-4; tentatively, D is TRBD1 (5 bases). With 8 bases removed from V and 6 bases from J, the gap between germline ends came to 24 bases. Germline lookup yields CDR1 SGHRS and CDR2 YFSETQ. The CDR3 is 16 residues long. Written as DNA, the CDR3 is TGCGCCAGTTCCAGGGTGGCCGACCGGACCGGAAACATTCAGTACTTC. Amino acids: CASSRVADRTGNIQYF.

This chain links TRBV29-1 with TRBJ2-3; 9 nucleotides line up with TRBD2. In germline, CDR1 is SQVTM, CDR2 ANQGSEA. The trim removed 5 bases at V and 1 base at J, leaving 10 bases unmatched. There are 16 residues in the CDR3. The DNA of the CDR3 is TGCAGCGTTAAACCAGTAGCGGGAGAGGGCACAGATACGCAGTATTTT. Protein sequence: CSVKPVAGEGTDTQYF.

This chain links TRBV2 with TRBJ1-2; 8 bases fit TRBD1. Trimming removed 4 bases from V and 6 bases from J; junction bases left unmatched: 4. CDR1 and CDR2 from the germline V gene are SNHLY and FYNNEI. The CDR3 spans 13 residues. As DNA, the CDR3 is TGTGCCAGCAGTGGACGACAGGGGAATGGCTACACCTTC. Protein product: CASSGRQGNGYTF.

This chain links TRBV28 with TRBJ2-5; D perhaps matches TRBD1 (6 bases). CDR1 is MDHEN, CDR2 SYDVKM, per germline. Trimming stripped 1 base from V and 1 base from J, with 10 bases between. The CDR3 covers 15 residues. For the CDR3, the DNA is TGTGCCAGCAGTTTATCCAGGGGAATCCAAGAGACCCAGTACTTC. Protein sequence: CASSLSRGIQETQYF.

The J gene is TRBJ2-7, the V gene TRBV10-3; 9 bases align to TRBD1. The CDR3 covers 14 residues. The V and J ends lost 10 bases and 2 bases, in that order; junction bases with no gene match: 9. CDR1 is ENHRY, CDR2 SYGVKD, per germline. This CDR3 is CATGTGSTAYEQYF. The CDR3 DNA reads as TGTGCCACTGGGACAGGGTCCACCGCCTACGAGCAGTACTTC.

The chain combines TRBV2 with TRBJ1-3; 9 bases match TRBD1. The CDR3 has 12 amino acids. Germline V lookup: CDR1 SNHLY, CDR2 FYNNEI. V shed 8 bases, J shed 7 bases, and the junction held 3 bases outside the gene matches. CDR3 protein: CASGDRVNTIYF. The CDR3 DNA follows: TGTGCCAGCGGGGACAGGGTGAACACCATATATTTT.

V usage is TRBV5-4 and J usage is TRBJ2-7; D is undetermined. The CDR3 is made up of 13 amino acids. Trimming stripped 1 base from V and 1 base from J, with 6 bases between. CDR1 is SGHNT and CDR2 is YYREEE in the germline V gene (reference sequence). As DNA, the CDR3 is TGTGCCAGCAGCTTGACGGAGTCCTACGAGCAGTACTTC. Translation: CASSLTESYEQYF. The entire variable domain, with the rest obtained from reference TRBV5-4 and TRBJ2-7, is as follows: ETGVTQSPTHLIKTRGQQVTLRCSSQSGHNTVSWYQQALGQGPQFIFQYYREEENGRGNFPPRFSGLQFPNYSSELNVNALELDDSALYLCASSLTESYEQYFGPGTRLTVT.

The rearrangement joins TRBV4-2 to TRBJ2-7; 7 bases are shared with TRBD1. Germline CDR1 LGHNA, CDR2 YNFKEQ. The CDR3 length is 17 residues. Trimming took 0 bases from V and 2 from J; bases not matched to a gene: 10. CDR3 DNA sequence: TGTGCCAGCAGCCAAGATGAGGGACAGAGGTTTCCCTACGAGCAGTACTTC. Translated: CASSQDEGQRFPYEQYF.

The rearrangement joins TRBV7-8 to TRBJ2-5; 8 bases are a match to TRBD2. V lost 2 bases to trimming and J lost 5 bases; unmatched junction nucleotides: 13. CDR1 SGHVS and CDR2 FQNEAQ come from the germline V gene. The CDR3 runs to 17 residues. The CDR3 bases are TGTGCCAGCAGCTTACGCCCGATGGGAGCGGGAGCGGAGACCCAGTACTTC. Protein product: CASSLRPMGAGAETQYF.

CDR3 protein: CATSVQGPPETQYF. The CDR3 DNA is TGTGCCACCAGTGTACAGGGGCCCCCCGAGACCCAGTACTTC. The chain carries TRBV24-1 and TRBJ2-5; TRBD1 matches 7 bases. Unmatched junction bases numbered 7, after V lost 5 bases and J lost 5 bases. Germline loops: CDR1 KGHDR, CDR2 SFDVKD. The CDR3 contains 14 residues.

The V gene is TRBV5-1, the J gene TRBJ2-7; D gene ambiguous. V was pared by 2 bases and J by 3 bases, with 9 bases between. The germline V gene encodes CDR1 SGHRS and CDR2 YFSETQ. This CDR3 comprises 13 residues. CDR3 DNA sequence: TGCGCCAGCAGCTTTTCGGGTAACTACGAGCAGTACTTC. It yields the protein CASSFSGNYEQYF. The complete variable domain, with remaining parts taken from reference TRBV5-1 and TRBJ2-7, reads KAGVTQTPRYLIKTRGQQVTLSCSPISGHRSVSWYQQTPGQGLQFLFEYFSETQRNKGNFPGRFSGRQFSNSRSEMNVSTLELGDSALYLCASSFSGNYEQYFGPGTRLTVT.

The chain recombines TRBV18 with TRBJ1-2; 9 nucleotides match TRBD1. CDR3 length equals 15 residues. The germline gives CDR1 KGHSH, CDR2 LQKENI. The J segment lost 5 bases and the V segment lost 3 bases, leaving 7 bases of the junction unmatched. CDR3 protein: CASSPGGQGEYGYTF. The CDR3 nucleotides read TGTGCCAGCTCACCTGGGGGACAGGGAGAGTATGGCTACACCTTC.

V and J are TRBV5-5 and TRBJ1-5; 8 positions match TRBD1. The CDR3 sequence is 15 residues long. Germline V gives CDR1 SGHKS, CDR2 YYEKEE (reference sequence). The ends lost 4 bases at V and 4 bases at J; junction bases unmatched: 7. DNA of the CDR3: TGTGCCAGCAGCCCGTGGGGGACAGGAAATCAGCCCCAGCATTTT. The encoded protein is CASSPWGTGNQPQHF.

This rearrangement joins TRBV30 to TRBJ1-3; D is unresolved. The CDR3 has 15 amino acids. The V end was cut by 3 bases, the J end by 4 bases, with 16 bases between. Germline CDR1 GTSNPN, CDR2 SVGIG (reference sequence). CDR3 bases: TGTGCCTGGAGCCGAGACACCCGGCAGGGAAACACCATATATTTT. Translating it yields CAWSRDTRQGNTIYF.

CDR3 bases: TGTGCCAGCAGTTACAAGGGGGCCTCCTACGAGCAGTACTTC. Amino acid sequence: CASSYKGASYEQYF. The chain couples TRBV6-5 to TRBJ2-7, with 7 bases aligning to TRBD1. V was pared by 2 bases and J by 0 bases, with 1 base of the junction left unmatched. Germline-derived CDR1 and CDR2 are MNHEY and SVGAGI. The CDR3 consists of 14 residues.

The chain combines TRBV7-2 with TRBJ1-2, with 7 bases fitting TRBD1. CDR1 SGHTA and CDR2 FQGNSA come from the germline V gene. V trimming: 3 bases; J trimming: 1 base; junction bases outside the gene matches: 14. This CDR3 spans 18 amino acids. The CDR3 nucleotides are TGTGCCAGCAGCTTTTCCCCCCGGACAGGCGGATTTAACTATGGCTACACCTTC. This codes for CASSFSPRTGGFNYGYTF.

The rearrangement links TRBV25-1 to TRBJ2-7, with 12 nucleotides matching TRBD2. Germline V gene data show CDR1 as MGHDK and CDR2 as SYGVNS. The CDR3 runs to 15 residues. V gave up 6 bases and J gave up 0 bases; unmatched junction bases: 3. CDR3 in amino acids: CASSGLAGSSYEQYF. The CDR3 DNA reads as TGTGCCAGCAGCGGACTAGCGGGGAGCTCCTACGAGCAGTACTTC.

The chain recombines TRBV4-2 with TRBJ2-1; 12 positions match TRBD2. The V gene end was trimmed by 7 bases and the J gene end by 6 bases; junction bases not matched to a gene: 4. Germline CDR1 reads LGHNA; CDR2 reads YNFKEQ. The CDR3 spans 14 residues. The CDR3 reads CASMTTSGSNEQFF. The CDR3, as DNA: TGTGCCAGCATGACGACTAGCGGGAGCAATGAGCAGTTCTTC.

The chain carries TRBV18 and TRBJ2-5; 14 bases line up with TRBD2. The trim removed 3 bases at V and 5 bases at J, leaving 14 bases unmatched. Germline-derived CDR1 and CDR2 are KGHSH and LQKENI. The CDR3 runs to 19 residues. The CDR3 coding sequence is TGTGCCAGCTCACCGGACGGACTAGCGGGAGGTTCGTTTATTGAGACCCAGTACTTC. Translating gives CASSPDGLAGGSFIETQYF.

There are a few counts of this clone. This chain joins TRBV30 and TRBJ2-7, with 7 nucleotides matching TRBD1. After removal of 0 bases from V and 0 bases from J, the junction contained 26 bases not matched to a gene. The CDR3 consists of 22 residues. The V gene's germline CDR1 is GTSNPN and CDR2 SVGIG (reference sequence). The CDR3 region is CAWSVLGRGSGLQGLSSYEQYF. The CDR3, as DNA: TGTGCCTGGAGTGTACTAGGCAGGGGGTCAGGTTTGCAGGGGTTGAGCTCCTACGAGCAGTACTTC.

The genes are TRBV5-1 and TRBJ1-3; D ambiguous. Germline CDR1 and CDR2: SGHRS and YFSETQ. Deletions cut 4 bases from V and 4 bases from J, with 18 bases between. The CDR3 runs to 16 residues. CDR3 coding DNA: TGCGCCAGCAGCCCCCAGATTCCCCGGGTAGGAAACACCATATATTTT. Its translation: CASSPQIPRVGNTIYF.